This entry describes one T cell receptor beta chain. Its antigen is not known. The entry originates in a study of cytomegalovirus exposure and HLA in healthy donors. The PCR ran on 60 Vbeta and 13 Jbeta primers. Sequencing used immunoSEQ multiplex PCR; TCRdb keeps in-frame clones, though not all of them. The table has about 150,000 clones, roughly four fifths seen once. From germline, CDR1 is SGHTA and CDR2 FQGNSA. The CDR3 spans 14 residues. Trimming took 5 bases from V and 7 from J, leaving 17 bases between them. Regarding the study as a whole: Rarity held for most TCR sequences, but there were some public TCRs that occurred in many donors. Some TCR beta chains (roughly 150 of them) were listed as cytomegalovirus-associated.

The clonotype comes from a man in his thirties or forties in good health and CMV-seronegative. The sample consisted of PBMCs. The chain employs TRBV7-2 and TRBJ2-5, with D perhaps TRBD1 (6 bases). The CDR3 is CASSPGTTVGTQYF. CDR3 in DNA: TGTGCCAGCAGCCCAGGGACAACCGTTGGGACCCAGTACTTC.